Described below is a single TCR beta chain sequence and its context. Its antigen is as yet unknown. This sample is drawn from a study of beta chain features in type 1 diabetes. Study as a whole: Comparable age, gender and cell yields were observed in patients relative to healthy donors. General study results and limits: TCRB rearrangement may or may not be influenced by HLA type; here this remained unresolved. At VDJ recombination sites, type 1 diabetes patients had fewer insertions and more deleted nucleotides. Sequencing used cDNA, and cells with high TCR expression could therefore be over-represented. Moderate yet significant TCRB CDR3 shortening was seen in Type 1 diabetes patients in all four CD4+ subsets.

Of the isolated RNA, all was reverse transcribed, and so the sequenced material was expressed TCRB transcripts. Here immunoSEQ multiplex PCR was the method, and the copy in TCRdb shows in-frame clones only, minus some. The table records around 280,000 clones, about 15% of them present only once. The TCR sequence derives from a man aged 18 to 29 with type 1 diabetes. The specimen was naive CD4+ T cells from blood.

The CDR3 DNA sequence: TGCGCCAGCAGCCAACTGACAGGGCTGGACGAGCAGTACTTC. This encodes CASSQLTGLDEQYF. This chain links TRBV4-1 with TRBJ2-7; 7 bases agree with TRBD1. This CDR3 region has 14 residues. Per germline, CDR1 MGHRA and CDR2 YSYEKL. V shed 2 bases, J shed 5 bases, and the junction held 6 bases outside the gene matches.